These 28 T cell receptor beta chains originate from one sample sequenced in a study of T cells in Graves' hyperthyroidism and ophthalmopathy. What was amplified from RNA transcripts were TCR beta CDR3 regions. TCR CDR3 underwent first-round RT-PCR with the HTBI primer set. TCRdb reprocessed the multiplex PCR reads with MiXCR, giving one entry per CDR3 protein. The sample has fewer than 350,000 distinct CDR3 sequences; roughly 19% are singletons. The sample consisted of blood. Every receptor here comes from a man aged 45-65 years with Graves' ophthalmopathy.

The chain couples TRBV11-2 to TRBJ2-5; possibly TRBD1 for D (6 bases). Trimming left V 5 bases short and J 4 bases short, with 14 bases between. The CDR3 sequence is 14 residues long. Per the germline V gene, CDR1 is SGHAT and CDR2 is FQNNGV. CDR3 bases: TGTGCCAGCAGCCAAGGGGGTAGTCCAGAGACCCAGTACTTC. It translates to CASSQGGSPETQYF.

The CDR3 DNA reads as TGTGCCAGCAGAAGATCCGATGAGCAGTTCTTC. This encodes CASRRSDEQFF. The genes are TRBV6-1 and TRBJ2-1, with unresolved D. V was trimmed by 6 bases and J by 8 bases, leaving 8 bases between them. This CDR3 has 11 amino acids. Germline V gene sequence: CDR1 MNHNS, CDR2 SASEGT.

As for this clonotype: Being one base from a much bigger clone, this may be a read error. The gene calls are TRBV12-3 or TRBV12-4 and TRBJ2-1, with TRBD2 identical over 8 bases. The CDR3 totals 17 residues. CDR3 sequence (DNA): TGTGCCAGCAGTTTAGAGTTGGCGGGAGGCTCCTACAATAAGCAGTTCTTC. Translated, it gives CASSLELAGGSYNKQFF.

The CDR3 reads CASRQNAGGGGEYF. CDR3 nucleotides: TGTGCCAGCAGGCAGAACGCGGGAGGGGGGGGGGAGTACTTC. V and J are TRBV7-2 and TRBJ2-5; 9 bases are shared with TRBD2. The germline gives CDR1 SGHTA, CDR2 FQGNSA. J gave up 12 bases and V 6 bases, and 14 bases lay outside the gene matches. The CDR3 is made up of 14 amino acids.

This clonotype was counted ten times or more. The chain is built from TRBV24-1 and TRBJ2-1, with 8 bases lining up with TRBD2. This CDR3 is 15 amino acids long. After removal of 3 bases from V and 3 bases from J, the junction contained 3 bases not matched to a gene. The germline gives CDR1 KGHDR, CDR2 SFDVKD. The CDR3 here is CATSDPGTSYNEQFF. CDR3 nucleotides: TGTGCCACCAGTGATCCCGGGACTAGCTACAATGAGCAGTTCTTC.

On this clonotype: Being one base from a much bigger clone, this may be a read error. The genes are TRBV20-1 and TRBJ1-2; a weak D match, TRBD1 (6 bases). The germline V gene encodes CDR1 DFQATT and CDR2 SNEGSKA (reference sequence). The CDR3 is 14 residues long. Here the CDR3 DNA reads TGCAGTGCTAGAGCCAAGGGGGTAAACTATGGCCACACCTTC. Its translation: CSARAKGVNYGHTF.

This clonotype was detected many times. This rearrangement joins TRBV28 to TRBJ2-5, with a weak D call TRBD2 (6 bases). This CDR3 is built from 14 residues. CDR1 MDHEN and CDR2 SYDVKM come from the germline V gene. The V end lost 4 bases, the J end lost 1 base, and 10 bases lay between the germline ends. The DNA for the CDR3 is TGTGCCAGCAGTTCTGGACTACTCCAAGAGACCCAGTACTTC. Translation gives CASSSGLLQETQYF.

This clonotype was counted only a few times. CDR3 in DNA: TGCAGTGCTAGAGATTACGCGACTAGCGGGACGAACACCGGGGAGCTGTTTTTT. Translated: CSARDYATSGTNTGELFF. The chain combines TRBV20-1 with TRBJ2-2, with 11 bases that match TRBD2. This CDR3 has 18 amino acids. The junction had 6 bases not matched to a gene; V was cut back by 0 bases and J by 0 bases. CDR1 is DFQATT and CDR2 is SNEGSKA in the germline V gene (reference sequence).

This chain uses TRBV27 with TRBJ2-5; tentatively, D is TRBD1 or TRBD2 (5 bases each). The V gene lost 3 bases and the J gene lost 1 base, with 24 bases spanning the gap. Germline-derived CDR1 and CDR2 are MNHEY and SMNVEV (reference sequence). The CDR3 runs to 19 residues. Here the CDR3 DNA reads TGTGCCAGCAGTTTTGGTCAGGGACCCGCTCGGACCCCCCAAGAGACCCAGTACTTC. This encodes CASSFGQGPARTPQETQYF.

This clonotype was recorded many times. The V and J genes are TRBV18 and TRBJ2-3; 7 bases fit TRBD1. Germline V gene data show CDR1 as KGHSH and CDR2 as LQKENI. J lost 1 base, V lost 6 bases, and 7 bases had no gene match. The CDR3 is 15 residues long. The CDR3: CASSQTGKGTDTQYF. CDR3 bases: TGTGCCAGCTCCCAGACAGGGAAGGGCACAGATACGCAGTATTTT.

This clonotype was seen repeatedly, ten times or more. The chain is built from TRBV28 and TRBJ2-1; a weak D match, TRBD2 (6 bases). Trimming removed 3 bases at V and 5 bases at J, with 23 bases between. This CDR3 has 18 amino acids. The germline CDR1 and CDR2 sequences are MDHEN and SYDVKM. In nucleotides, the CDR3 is TGTGCCAGCAGTTTCCGGGGAACCGGGACTCCTCTTAACAATGAGCAGTTCTTC. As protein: CASSFRGTGTPLNNEQFF.

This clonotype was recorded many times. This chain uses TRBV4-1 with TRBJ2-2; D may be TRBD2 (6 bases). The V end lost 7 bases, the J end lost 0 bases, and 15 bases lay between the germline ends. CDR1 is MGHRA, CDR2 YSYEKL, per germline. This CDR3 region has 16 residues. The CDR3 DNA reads TGCGCCAGCACCCGGGACTCCTTTCCGAACACCGGGGAGCTGTTTTTT. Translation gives CASTRDSFPNTGELFF.

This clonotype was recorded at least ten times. The CDR3 protein is CASSSTSVTDTQYF. The CDR3, as DNA: TGTGCCAGCAGCAGCACTAGCGTCACAGATACGCAGTATTTT. The rearrangement links TRBV3-1 to TRBJ2-3, with 7 bases lining up with TRBD2. Germline V gene data show CDR1 as LGHDT and CDR2 as YNNKEL (reference sequence). V shed 5 bases and J 2 bases; nucleotides not matched to a gene: 4. The CDR3 extends over 14 amino acids.

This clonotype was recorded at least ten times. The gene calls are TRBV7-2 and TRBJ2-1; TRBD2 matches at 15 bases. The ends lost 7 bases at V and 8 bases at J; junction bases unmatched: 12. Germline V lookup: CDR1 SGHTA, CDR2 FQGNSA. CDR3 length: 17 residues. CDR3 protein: CASIRTSGRVPLDEQFF. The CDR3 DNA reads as TGTGCCAGCATCAGGACTAGCGGGAGGGTCCCTCTGGATGAGCAGTTCTTC.

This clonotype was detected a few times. CDR3 amino acids: CASSRDGEPGNTIYF. CDR3 sequence (DNA): TGTGCCAGCAGCCGGGACGGAGAGCCTGGAAACACCATATATTTT. The V call is TRBV5-5, the J call TRBJ1-3, with a possible D match to TRBD1 (5 bases). The CDR3 contains 15 residues. CDR1 is SGHKS and CDR2 is YYEKEE in the germline V gene (reference sequence). V lost 4 bases to trimming and J lost 2 bases, with 13 bases between them. Variable domain in full (rest from reference TRBV5-5 and TRBJ1-3): DAGVTQSPTHLIKTRGQQVTLRCSPISGHKSVSWYQQVLGQGPQFIFQYYEKEERGRGNFPDRFSARQFPNYSSELNVNALLLGDSALYLCASSRDGEPGNTIYFGEGSWLTVV.

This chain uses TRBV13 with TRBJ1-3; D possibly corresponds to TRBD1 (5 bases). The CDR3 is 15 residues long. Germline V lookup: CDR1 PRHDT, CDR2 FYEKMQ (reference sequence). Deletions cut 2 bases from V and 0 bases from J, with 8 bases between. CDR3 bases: TGTGCCAGCAGCTTACAGGGCCTCTCTGGAAACACCATATATTTT. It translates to CASSLQGLSGNTIYF.

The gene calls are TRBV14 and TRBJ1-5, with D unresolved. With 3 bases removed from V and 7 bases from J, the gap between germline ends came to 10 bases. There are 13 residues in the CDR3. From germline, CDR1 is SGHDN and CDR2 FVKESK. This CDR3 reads CASSQGYGQPQHF. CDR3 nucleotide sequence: TGTGCCAGCAGCCAGGGGTATGGGCAGCCCCAGCATTTT.

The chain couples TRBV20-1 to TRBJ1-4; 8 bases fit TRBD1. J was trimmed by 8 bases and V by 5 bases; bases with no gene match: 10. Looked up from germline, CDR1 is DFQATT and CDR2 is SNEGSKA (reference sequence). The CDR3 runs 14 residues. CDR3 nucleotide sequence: TGCAGTGCTCGGGAACAGGGGGTAGGGGAAAAACTGTTTTTT. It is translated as CSAREQGVGEKLFF.

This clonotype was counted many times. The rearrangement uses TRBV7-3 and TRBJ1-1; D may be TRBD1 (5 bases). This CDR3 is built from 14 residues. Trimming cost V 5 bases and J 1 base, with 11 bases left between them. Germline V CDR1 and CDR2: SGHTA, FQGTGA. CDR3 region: CASSRGSGNTEAFF. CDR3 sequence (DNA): TGTGCCAGCAGCAGGGGCAGCGGGAACACTGAAGCTTTCTTT.

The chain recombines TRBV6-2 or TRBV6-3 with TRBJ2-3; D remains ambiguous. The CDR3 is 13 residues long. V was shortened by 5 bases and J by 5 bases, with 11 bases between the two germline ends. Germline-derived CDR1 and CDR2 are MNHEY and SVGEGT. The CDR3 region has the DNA TGTGCCAGCAGTGCCCGGACGGAAGATACGCAGTATTTT. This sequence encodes CASSARTEDTQYF.

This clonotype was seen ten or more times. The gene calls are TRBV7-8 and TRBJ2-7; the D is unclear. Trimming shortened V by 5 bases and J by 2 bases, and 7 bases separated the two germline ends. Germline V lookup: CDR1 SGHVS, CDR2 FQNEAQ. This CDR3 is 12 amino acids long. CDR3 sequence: CASSPRAYEQYF. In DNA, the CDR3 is TGTGCCAGCAGCCCCCGAGCCTACGAGCAGTACTTC.

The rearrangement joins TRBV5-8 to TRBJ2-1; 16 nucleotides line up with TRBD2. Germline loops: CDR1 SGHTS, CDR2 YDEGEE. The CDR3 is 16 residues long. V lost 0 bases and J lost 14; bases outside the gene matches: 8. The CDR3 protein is CASSLAGTSGRGRKFF. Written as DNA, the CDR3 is TGTGCCAGCAGCTTGGCCGGGACTAGCGGGAGGGGTAGGAAGTTCTTC. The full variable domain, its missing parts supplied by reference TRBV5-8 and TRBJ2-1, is EAGVTQSPTHLIKTRGQQATLRCSPISGHTSVYWYQQALGLGLQFLLWYDEGEERNRGNFPPRFSGRQFPNYSSELNVNALELEDSALYLCASSLAGTSGRGRKFFGPGTRLTVL.

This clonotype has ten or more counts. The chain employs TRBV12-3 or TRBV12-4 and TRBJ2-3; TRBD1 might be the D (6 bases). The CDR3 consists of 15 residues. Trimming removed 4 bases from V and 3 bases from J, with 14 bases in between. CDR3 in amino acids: CASSYEGVQTDTQYF. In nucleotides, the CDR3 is TGTGCCAGCAGTTACGAGGGGGTACAGACAGATACGCAGTATTTT.

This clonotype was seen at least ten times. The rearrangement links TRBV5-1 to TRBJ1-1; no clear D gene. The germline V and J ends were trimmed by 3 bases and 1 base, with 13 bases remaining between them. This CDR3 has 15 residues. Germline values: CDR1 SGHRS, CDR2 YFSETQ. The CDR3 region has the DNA TGCGCCAGCAGCTCCGGTGGCTCCCCGAACACTGAAGCTTTCTTT. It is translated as CASSSGGSPNTEAFF.

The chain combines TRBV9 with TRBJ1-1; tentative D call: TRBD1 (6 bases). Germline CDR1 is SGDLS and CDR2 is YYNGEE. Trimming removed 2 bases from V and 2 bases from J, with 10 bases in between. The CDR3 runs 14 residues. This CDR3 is CASSVRQENTEAFF. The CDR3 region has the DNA TGTGCCAGCAGCGTCAGACAGGAAAACACTGAAGCTTTCTTT.

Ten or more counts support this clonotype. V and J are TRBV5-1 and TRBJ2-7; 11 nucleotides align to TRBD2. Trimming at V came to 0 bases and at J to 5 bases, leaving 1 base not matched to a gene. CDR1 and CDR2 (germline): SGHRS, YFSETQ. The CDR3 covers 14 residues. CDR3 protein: CASSLELAGDEQYF. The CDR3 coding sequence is TGCGCCAGCAGCTTGGAACTAGCGGGAGACGAGCAGTACTTC.

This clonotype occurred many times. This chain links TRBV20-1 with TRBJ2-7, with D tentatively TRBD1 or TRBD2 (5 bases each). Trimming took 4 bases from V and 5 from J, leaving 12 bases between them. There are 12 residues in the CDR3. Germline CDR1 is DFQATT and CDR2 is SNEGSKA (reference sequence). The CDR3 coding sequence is TGCAGTGCTATGCTGCAGGGACACGAGCAGTACTTC. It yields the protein CSAMLQGHEQYF.

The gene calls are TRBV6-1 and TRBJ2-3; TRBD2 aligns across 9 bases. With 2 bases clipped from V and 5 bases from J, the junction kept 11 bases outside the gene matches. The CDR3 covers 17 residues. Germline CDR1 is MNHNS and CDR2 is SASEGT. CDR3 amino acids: CASSEPGASGMKDTQYF. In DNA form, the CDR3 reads TGTGCCAGCAGTGAACCGGGGGCTAGCGGGATGAAAGATACGCAGTATTTT.